Listed below are T cell receptor beta chains from one sample, sequenced in a study of blood T cell repertoires in COVID-19. This table comes from immunoSEQ multiplex PCR, and its TCRdb copy is limited to in-frame clones, with some not included. Of 150,000 to 250,000 clones detected, about 76% appear once; the ten largest clones hold around 6%. Sequencing used peripheral blood. These receptors all come from a woman aged 40 to 50 with COVID-19, enrolled during active disease. Both conserved end residues are part of each CDR3. D genes are given only for firm matches. The size entry is marked missing in some rows and otherwise reads once, few, many or a size class.

j_gene	len	d_gene	v_gene	abundance	CDR3aa	CDR3nt
TRBJ2-7	12	NA	TRBV12-3/TRBV12-4	NA	CASRRLGYEQYF	TGTGCCAGCAGGCGACTGGGTTACGAGCAGTACTTC
TRBJ2-3	19	TRBD2	TRBV9	NA	CASSGKLLAGELSTDTQYF	TGTGCCAGCAGCGGGAAACTACTAGCGGGGGAACTTAGCACAGATACGCAGTATTTT
TRBJ1-1	14	NA	TRBV19	NA	CASSTSRVGTEAFF	TGTGCCAGTAGTACTTCCAGGGTAGGGACTGAAGCTTTCTTT
TRBJ1-2	12	NA	TRBV7-9	NA	CASSLDSYGYTF	TGTGCCAGCAGCTTAGACAGCTATGGCTACACCTTC
TRBJ2-3	13	NA	TRBV5-1	NA	CASSQGSADTQYF	TGCGCCAGCAGCCAGGGATCCGCAGATACGCAGTATTTT
TRBJ1-2	15	NA	TRBV7-2	NA	CASSPGREPSRGYTF	TGTGCCAGCAGCCCTGGACGGGAGCCATCGCGGGGCTACACCTTC
TRBJ2-7	15	TRBD1	TRBV6-5	NA	CASSYALGTGGVLNF	TGTGCCAGCAGTTACGCCCTTGGGACAGGGGGCGTTTTAAACTTC
TRBJ2-7	11	NA	TRBV30	NA	CAWGSGYEQYF	TGTGCCTGGGGGAGCGGCTACGAGCAGTACTTC
TRBJ2-7	14	TRBD2	TRBV3-1/TRBV3-2	NA	CASSPLAGTYEQYF	TGTGCCAGCAGCCCACTAGCGGGTACCTACGAGCAGTACTTC
TRBJ1-5	14	TRBD1	TRBV6-5	NA	CASSYSRGDQPQHF	TGTGCCAGCAGTTACTCCAGGGGGGATCAGCCCCAGCATTTT
TRBJ2-7	16	NA	TRBV4-3	NA	CASSQDVSGIPYEQYF	TGCGCCAGCAGCCAAGATGTCTCAGGGATTCCCTACGAGCAGTACTTC
TRBJ2-2	16	NA	TRBV2	NA	CASSPARRALDGELFF	TGTGCCAGCAGCCCCGCCCGGAGGGCCCTTGACGGGGAGCTGTTTTTT
TRBJ1-6	12	NA	TRBV2	NA	CASLLGTPPLHF	TGTGCCAGCCTCCTAGGCACTCCACCCCTCCACTTT
TRBJ1-4	15	NA	TRBV30	NA	CAWSVRGSGIEKLFF	TGTGCCTGGAGTGTACGAGGTTCGGGGATTGAAAAACTGTTTTTT
TRBJ1-1	13	NA	TRBV30	once	CAWSSSGWGEAFF	TGTGCCTGGAGCTCCTCAGGGTGGGGTGAAGCTTTCTTT
TRBJ2-3	15	TRBD1	TRBV7-9	NA	CASSRRTGDTDTQYF	TGTGCCAGCAGCCGGAGGACAGGGGACACAGATACGCAGTATTTT
TRBJ2-3	17	TRBD1	TRBV11-2	NA	CASSLFRQGGSTDTQYF	TGTGCCAGCAGCTTATTTAGACAGGGGGGTAGCACAGATACGCAGTATTTT
TRBJ1-2	13	TRBD1	TRBV4-2	once	CASSQDRDYGYTF	TGTGCCAGCAGCCAGGACAGGGACTATGGCTACACCTTC
TRBJ1-2	12	NA	TRBV6-5	NA	CASSSTGYGYTF	TGTGCCAGCAGTTCGACAGGATATGGCTACACCTTC
TRBJ2-2	15	TRBD2	TRBV14	NA	CASSRGTSGSAELFF	TGTGCCAGCAGCCGAGGGACTAGCGGGAGCGCGGAACTGTTTTTT
TRBJ1-4	17	TRBD1	TRBV4-1	NA	CASSQGGRTGINEKLFF	TGCGCCAGCAGCCAAGGGGGACGGACAGGCATTAATGAAAAACTGTTTTTT
TRBJ2-2	14	TRBD1	TRBV6-5	NA	CASNLGQGEGELFF	TGTGCCAGCAATCTTGGACAGGGGGAGGGGGAGCTGTTTTTT
TRBJ1-3	13	NA	TRBV10-3	NA	CASSGVDENTIYF	TGTGCCTCCTCAGGGGTGGATGAGAACACCATATATTTT
TRBJ2-1	17	TRBD2	TRBV18	NA	CASSGQFRGGPYNEQFF	TGTGCCAGCTCGGGTCAGTTCCGGGGGGGCCCCTACAATGAGCAGTTCTTC
TRBJ2-1	15	TRBD2	TRBV10-3	once	CAIRASGSSYNEQFF	TGTGCCATCAGAGCGAGCGGGAGCTCCTACAATGAGCAGTTCTTC
TRBJ1-5	14	TRBD1	TRBV7-6	NA	CASSPGTGVQPQHF	TGTGCCAGCAGCCCCGGGACAGGGGTTCAGCCCCAGCATTTT
TRBJ2-3	17	TRBD2	TRBV4-2	NA	CASSGRGLAGDPDTQYF	TGTGCCAGCAGCGGAAGAGGACTAGCGGGGGACCCAGATACGCAGTATTTT
TRBJ2-1	16	TRBD2	TRBV6-2/TRBV6-3	NA	CASSRSGGDSYNEQFF	TGTGCCAGCAGTCGAAGCGGGGGAGACTCCTACAATGAGCAGTTCTTC
TRBJ2-5	17	TRBD2	TRBV5-1	NA	CASSPHGGSGRGETQYF	TGCGCCAGCAGCCCACACGGGGGTAGCGGGAGAGGGGAGACCCAGTACTTC